This T cell receptor (beta chain) was recorded in a study of early stage breast cancer tumors. Whole-study context: Of fewer than 20 invasive breast tumors, more than ten were hormone receptor-positive, HER2-negative. Regarding the study as a whole: Compared with adjacent normal breast tissue, tumors showed 2 to 2.5-fold greater T cell density and higher clonality. In about 85% of the 16 patients, blood comparison separated tumor from normal breast.

Here immunoSEQ multiplex PCR was the method, and the copy in TCRdb shows in-frame clones only, minus some. The sample has more than 7,500 clones, 71% seen once. V lost 5 bases, J lost 6 bases, and 14 bases lay in between. Germline loops: CDR1 SGHTA, CDR2 FQGNSA. CDR3 size: 14 residues. Tissue for this sample was collected roughly 1.8-4 cm from the breast tumor. On this clone itself: Its target is unknown.

Sequencing input: normal breast tissue next to the tumor. This receptor was obtained from a person in their sixties with breast cancer. The chain recombines TRBV7-2 with TRBJ2-1, with no clear D. DNA of the CDR3: TGTGCCAGCAGCCCCGCACTGGTCGTCAATGAGCAGTTCTTC. Encoded protein: CASSPALVVNEQFF.